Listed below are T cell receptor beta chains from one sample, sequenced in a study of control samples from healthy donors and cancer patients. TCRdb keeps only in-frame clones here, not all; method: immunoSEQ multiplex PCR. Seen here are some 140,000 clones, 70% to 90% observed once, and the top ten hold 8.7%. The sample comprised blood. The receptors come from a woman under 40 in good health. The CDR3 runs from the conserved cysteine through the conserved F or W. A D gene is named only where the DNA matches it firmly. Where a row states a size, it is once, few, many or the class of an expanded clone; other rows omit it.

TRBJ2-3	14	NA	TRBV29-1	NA	CSVGTGSRTDTQYF	TGCAGCGTTGGGACGGGATCCCGCACAGATACGCAGTATTTT
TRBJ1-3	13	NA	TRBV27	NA	CASTTASGNTIYF	TGTGCCAGCACGACGGCCTCGGGGAACACCATATATTTT
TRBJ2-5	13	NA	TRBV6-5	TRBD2	CASRGGVQETQYF	TGTGCCAGCAGGGGGGGGGTTCAAGAGACCCAGTACTTC
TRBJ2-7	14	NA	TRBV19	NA	CASSIWDRPAEQYF	TGTGCCAGTAGTATTTGGGACCGGCCTGCCGAGCAGTACTTC
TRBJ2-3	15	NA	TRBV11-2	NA	CASSNLRGSTDTQYF	TGTGCCAGCAGCAATTTACGAGGGTCAACAGATACGCAGTATTTT
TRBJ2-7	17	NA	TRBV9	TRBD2	CASSVAGLAGDLGEQYF	TGTGCCAGCAGCGTAGCAGGACTAGCGGGAGACTTGGGGGAGCAGTACTTC
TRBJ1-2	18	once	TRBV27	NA	CASSLSSRGGNSLYGYTF	TGTGCCAGCAGTTTATCCTCGCGGGGGGGCAACAGCCTCTATGGCTACACCTTC
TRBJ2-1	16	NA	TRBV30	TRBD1	CAWSHGTERSYNEQFF	TGTGCCTGGAGTCACGGGACAGAACGTTCCTACAATGAGCAGTTCTTC
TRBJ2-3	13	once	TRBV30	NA	CAWSVKRLDTQYF	TGTGCCTGGAGTGTAAAGCGGCTTGATACGCAGTATTTT
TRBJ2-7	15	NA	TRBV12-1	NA	CASSPKKASSYEQYF	TGTGCCAGCAGCCCCAAAAAGGCCAGCTCCTACGAGCAGTACTTC
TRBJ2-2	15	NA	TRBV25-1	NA	CASSDSQGSTGELFF	TGTGCCAGCAGTGATTCTCAGGGGAGCACCGGGGAGCTGTTTTTT
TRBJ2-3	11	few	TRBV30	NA	CAWSVSDTQYF	TGTGCCTGGAGTGTATCTGATACGCAGTATTTT
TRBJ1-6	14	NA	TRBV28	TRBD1	CASSQLQGDSPLHF	TGTGCCAGCAGCCAATTACAGGGGGACTCACCCCTCCACTTT
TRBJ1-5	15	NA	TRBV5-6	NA	CASSLAGRTNQPQHF	TGTGCCAGCAGCCTGGCGGGACGTACGAATCAGCCCCAGCATTTT
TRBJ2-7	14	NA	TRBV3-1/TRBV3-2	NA	CASSHEVFPYEQYF	TGTGCCAGCAGCCATGAGGTTTTCCCCTACGAGCAGTACTTC
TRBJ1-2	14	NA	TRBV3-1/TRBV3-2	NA	CASSQDPRVYGYTF	TGTGCCAGCAGCCAAGATCCGAGGGTCTATGGCTACACCTTC
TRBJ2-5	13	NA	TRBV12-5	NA	CASGPPEAETQYF	TGTGCTAGTGGTCCCCCTGAGGCCGAGACCCAGTACTTC
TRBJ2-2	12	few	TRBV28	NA	CASRWSPGELFF	TGTGCCAGCAGGTGGTCCCCCGGGGAGCTGTTTTTT
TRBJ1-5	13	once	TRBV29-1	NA	CSVVVGSNQPQHF	TGCAGCGTTGTGGTCGGTAGCAATCAGCCCCAGCATTTT
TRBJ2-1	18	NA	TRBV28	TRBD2	CASSPHLGTSGSNNEQFF	TGTGCCAGCAGTCCACACCTTGGGACTAGCGGGAGTAACAATGAGCAGTTCTTC